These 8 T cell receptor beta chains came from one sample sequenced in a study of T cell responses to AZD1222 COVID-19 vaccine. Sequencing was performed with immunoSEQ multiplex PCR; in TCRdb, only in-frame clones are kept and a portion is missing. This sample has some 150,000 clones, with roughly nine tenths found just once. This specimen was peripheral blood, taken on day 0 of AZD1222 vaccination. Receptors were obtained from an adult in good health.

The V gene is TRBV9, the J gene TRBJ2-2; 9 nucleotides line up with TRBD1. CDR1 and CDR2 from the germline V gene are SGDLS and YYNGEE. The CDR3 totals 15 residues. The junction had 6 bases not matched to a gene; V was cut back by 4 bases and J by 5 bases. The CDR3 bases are TGTGCCAGCAGCCCTGGGACAGGGTTTACCGGGGAGCTGTTTTTT. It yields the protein CASSPGTGFTGELFF.

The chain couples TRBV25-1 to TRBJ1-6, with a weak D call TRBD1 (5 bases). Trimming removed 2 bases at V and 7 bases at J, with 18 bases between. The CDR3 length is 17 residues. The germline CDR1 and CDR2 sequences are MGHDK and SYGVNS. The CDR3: CASSEDGTSLGNSPLHF. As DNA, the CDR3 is TGTGCCAGCAGTGAAGACGGGACCTCCTTAGGGAATTCACCCCTCCACTTT. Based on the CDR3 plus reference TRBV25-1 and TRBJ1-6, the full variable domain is EADIYQTPRYLVIGTGKKITLECSQTMGHDKMYWYQQDPGMELHLIHYSYGVNSTEKGDLSSESTVSRIRTEHFPLTLESARPSHTSQYLCASSEDGTSLGNSPLHFGNGTRLTVT.

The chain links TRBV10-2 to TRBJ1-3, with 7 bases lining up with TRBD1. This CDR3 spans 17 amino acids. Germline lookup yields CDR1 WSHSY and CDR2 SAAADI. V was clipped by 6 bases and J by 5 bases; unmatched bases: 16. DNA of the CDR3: TGCGCCAGCAGCCAGGCCCTCTCTACACAGGGGAGAAACACCATATATTTT. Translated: CASSQALSTQGRNTIYF.

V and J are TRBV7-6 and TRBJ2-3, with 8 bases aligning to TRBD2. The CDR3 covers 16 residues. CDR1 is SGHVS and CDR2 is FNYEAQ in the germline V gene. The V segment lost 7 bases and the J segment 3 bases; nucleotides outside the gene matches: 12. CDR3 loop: CASTLGSGSGTDTQYF. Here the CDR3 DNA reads TGTGCCAGCACTCTCGGGAGCGGGAGTGGTACAGATACGCAGTATTTT.

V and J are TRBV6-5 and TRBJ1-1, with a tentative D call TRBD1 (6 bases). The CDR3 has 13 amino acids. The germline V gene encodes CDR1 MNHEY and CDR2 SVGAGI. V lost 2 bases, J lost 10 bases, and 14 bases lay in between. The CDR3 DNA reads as TGTGCCAGCAGTTACGCTTCGGGGGGGGCAGCTTTCTTT. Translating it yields CASSYASGGAAFF.

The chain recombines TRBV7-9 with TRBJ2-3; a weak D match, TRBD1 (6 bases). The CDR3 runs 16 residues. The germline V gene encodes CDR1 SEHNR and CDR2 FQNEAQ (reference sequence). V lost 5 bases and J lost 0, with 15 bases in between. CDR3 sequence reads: CASSPGQSTSTDTQYF. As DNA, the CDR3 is TGTGCCAGCAGCCCAGGACAGAGTACTAGCACAGATACGCAGTATTTT.

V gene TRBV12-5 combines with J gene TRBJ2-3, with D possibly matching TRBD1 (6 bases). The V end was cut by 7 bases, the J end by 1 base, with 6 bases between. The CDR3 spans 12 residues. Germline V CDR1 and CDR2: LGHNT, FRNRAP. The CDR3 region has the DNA TGTGCTAGTGCAGGGGGCACAGATACGCAGTATTTT. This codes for CASAGGTDTQYF.

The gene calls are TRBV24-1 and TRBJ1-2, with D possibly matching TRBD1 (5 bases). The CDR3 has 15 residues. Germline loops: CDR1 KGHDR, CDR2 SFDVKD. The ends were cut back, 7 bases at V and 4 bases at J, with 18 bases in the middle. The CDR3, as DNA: TGTGCCACCAGCGAGGACATCCACGGGGTCTATGGCTACACCTTC. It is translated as CATSEDIHGVYGYTF.